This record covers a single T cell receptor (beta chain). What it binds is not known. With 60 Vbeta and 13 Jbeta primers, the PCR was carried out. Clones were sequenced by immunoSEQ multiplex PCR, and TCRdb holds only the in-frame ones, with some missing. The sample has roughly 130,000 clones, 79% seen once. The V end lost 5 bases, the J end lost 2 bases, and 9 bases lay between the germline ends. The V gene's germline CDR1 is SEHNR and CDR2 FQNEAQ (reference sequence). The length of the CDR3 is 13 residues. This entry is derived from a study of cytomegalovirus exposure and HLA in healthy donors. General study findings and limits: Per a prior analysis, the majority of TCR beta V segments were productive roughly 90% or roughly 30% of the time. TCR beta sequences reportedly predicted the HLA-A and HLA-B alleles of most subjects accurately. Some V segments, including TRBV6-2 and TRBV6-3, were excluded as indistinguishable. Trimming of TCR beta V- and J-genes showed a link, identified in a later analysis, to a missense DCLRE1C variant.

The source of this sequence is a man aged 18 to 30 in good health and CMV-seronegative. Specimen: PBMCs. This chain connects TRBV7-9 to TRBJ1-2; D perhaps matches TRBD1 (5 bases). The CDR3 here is CASSLRENYGYTF. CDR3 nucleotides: TGTGCCAGCAGCCTCAGGGAAAACTATGGCTACACCTTC.